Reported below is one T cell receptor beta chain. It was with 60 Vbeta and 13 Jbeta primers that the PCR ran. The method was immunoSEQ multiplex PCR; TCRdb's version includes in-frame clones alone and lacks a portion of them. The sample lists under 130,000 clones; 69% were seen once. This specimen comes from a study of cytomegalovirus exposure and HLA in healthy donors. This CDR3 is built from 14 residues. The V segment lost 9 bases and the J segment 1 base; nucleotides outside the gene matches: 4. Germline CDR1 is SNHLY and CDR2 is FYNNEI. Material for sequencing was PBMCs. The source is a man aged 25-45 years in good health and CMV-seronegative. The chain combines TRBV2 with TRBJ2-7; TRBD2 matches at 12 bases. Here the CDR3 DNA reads TGTGCCAGGGGGGGGACTAGCGGGTCCTACGAGCAGTACTTC. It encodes CARGGTSGSYEQYF.